This paragraph covers one T cell receptor beta chain sequence. This sample was included in a study of blood T cell repertoires in COVID-19. Data came from immunoSEQ multiplex PCR; TCRdb stores just in-frame clones and leaves some out. The sample has under 300,000 clones; 82% are singletons. The CDR3 sequence is 13 residues long. Germline V gives CDR1 SGHRS, CDR2 YFSETQ. The trim removed 3 bases at V and 6 bases at J, leaving 2 bases unmatched. V is TRBV5-1 and J is TRBJ2-4, with 8 bases aligning to TRBD1. The sequence was obtained from a woman older than 75 with active or convalescent COVID-19. Sequenced: peripheral blood. This chain's CDR3 is CASSSGQGNIQYF. CDR3 nucleotide sequence: TGCGCCAGCAGCTCTGGACAGGGAAACATTCAGTACTTC.